The 5 T cell receptor beta chains below all came from one sample that was sequenced in a study of shared clonotypes between healthy human individuals. Sequenced by immunoSEQ multiplex PCR; TCRdb stores in-frame clones only, minus some. Among roughly 300,000 clones listed, roughly 91% were seen once. The material sequenced was memory CD8+ T cells sorted from blood. The subset denotes: CD45RO+ cells pooled with CCR7-negative TemRA cells. These receptor sequences come from a man between 18 and 29 years old in good health.

This chain uses TRBV5-1 with TRBJ1-2, with D hard to call. The CDR3 loop spans 14 amino acids. V dropped 4 bases and J dropped 3 bases, with 13 bases sitting between them. Germline V gene lookup returns CDR1 SGHRS and CDR2 YFSETQ. CDR3 DNA sequence: TGCGCCAGCAGCGGGGAATGGCCCTACTATGGCTACACCTTC. This gives the protein CASSGEWPYYGYTF.

CDR3 nucleotides: TGTGCCAGCAGCCAAGTTGGAGGTACCTATGGCTACACCTTC. Encoded protein: CASSQVGGTYGYTF. This chain connects TRBV14 to TRBJ1-2, with D uncertain. Trimming took off 1 base at V and 4 bases at J, with 10 bases between the two ends. Germline V lookup: CDR1 SGHDN, CDR2 FVKESK. The CDR3 totals 14 residues. The full variable domain, with the rest looked up from reference TRBV14 and TRBJ1-2, is EAGVTQFPSHSVIEKGQTVTLRCDPISGHDNLYWYRRVMGKEIKFLLHFVKESKQDESGMPNNRFLAERTGGTYSTLKVQPAELEDSGVYFCASSQVGGTYGYTFGSGTRLTVV.

This clone was seen a few times. V gene TRBV28 combines with J gene TRBJ1-6; D call uncertain. Germline V gives CDR1 MDHEN, CDR2 SYDVKM. V lost 2 bases, J lost 9 bases, and 14 bases lay in between. The CDR3 runs to 15 residues. In DNA, the CDR3 is TGTGCCAGCAGTTTACCCTTAGTGGGAAGTTCACCCCTCCACTTT. Protein: CASSLPLVGSSPLHF.

This CDR3 is CASSQFSGSLTDTQYF. CDR3 DNA sequence: TGCGCCAGCAGCCAATTTAGCGGGAGCTTAACAGATACGCAGTATTTT. The genes are TRBV4-3 and TRBJ2-3, with 9 nucleotides matching TRBD2. V shed 2 bases, J shed 3 bases, and the junction held 6 bases outside the gene matches. The germline CDR1 and CDR2 sequences are LGHNA and YSLEER. CDR3 length: 16 residues.

This clone was observed a few times. The genes are TRBV9 and TRBJ2-7; no reliable D call. V lost 3 bases and J 2 bases, leaving 12 bases between the germline ends. The V gene's germline CDR1 is SGDLS and CDR2 YYNGEE. This CDR3 comprises 14 residues. CDR3 in amino acids: CASSAGPTPYEQYF. As DNA, the CDR3 is TGTGCCAGCAGCGCCGGACCTACCCCCTACGAGCAGTACTTC.